Listed below are T cell receptor beta chains from one sample, sequenced in a study of shared clonotypes between healthy human individuals. Here immunoSEQ multiplex PCR was the method, and the copy in TCRdb shows in-frame clones only, minus some. Found here are millions of clones, around nine tenths of them singletons; the top ten hold around 0.15%. Sequencing used naive CD4+ T cells sorted from blood. The receptors originated from a man aged 18-30 years in good health. The CDR3 runs from the conserved cysteine through the conserved F or W. The listing skips clone size in some rows; elsewhere it reads once, few, many or a size class.

cdr3_length,j_call,v_call,clone_size,cdr3_aa
17,TRBJ2-3,TRBV18,-,CASSPGTSGSGTDTQYF
13,TRBJ2-4,TRBV30,-,CAWSLSDRDIQYF
14,TRBJ2-1,TRBV11-2,once,CASSLENERGRQFF
14,TRBJ2-5,TRBV18,once,CASSPPGQLETQYF
13,TRBJ1-3,TRBV10-3,-,CAGTQPGANTIYF
16,TRBJ2-1,TRBV6-1,-,CASSQDRVSSYNEQFF
18,TRBJ1-3,TRBV9,-,CASSAWTGGLSSGNTIYF
15,TRBJ2-7,TRBV4-2,once,CASSRGVAGLYEQYF
13,TRBJ2-5,TRBV5-4,once,CASSLARQETQYF
16,TRBJ2-1,TRBV7-9,-,CASSLVTSGDYNEQFF
16,TRBJ1-6,TRBV7-9,-,CASSTGSGAYNSPLHF
17,TRBJ2-7,TRBV2,-,CASSETRAGGFTYEQYF
16,TRBJ1-2,TRBV7-2,-,CASSRRSGTGNYGYTF
17,TRBJ2-5,TRBV5-6,-,CASSSKTSGGSSGTQYF
15,TRBJ2-3,TRBV18,-,CASSPPNRATDTQYF
13,TRBJ2-3,TRBV6-6,-,CASSFWTQDTQYF
13,TRBJ1-2,TRBV10-3,-,CAISVGEYYGYTF
15,TRBJ2-3,TRBV5-1,-,CASSGGQERTDTQYF
14,TRBJ1-5,TRBV6-1,few,CASSEETSNQPQHF
14,TRBJ2-4,TRBV7-9,-,CASLSGGTVNIQYF
15,TRBJ2-7,TRBV6-5,once,CASSQSTSGVGEQYF
16,TRBJ1-3,TRBV19,-,CASRDLEAVAGNTIYF